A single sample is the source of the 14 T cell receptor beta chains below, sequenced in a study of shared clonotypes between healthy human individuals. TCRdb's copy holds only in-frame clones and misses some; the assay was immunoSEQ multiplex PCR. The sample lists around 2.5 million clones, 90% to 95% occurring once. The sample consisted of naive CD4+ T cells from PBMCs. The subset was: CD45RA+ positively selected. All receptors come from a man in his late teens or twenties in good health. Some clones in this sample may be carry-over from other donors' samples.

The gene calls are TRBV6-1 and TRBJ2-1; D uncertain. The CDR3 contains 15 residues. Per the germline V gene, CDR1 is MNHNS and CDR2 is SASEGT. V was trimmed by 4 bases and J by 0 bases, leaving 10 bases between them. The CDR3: CASSAGPVSYNEQFF. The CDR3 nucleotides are TGTGCCAGCAGTGCCGGGCCAGTCTCCTACAATGAGCAGTTCTTC.

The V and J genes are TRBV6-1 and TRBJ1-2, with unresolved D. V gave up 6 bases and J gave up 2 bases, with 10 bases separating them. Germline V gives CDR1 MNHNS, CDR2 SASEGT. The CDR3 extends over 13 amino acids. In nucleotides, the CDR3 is TGTGCCAGCAGAAATAATTTAAACTATGGCTACACCTTC. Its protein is CASRNNLNYGYTF.

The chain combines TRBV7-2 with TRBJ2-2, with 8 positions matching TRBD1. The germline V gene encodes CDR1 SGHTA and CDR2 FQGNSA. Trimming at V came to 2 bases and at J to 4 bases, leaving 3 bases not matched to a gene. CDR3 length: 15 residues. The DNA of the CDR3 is TGTGCCAGCAGCTTACAGGGGGCGGGCACCGGGGAGCTGTTTTTT. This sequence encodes CASSLQGAGTGELFF.

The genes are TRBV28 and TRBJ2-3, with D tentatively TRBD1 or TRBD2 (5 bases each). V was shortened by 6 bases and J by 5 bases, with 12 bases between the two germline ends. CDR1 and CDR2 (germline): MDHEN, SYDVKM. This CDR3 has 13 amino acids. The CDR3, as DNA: TGTGCCAGCAGCGGGGCGTCCCTAGATACGCAGTATTTT. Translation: CASSGASLDTQYF.

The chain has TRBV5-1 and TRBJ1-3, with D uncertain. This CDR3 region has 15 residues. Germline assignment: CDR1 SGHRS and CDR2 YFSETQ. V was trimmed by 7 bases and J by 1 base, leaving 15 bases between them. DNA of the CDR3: TGCGCCAGCTCGGAGGGTCGACTGTCTGGAAACACCATATATTTT. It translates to CASSEGRLSGNTIYF.

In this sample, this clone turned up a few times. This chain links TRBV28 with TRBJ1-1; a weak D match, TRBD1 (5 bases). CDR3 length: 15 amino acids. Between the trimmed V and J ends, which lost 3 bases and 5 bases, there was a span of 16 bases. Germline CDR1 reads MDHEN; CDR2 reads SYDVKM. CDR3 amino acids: CASSLGATGRTEAFF. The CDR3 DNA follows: TGTGCCAGCAGTTTGGGCGCAACAGGACGGACTGAAGCTTTCTTT.

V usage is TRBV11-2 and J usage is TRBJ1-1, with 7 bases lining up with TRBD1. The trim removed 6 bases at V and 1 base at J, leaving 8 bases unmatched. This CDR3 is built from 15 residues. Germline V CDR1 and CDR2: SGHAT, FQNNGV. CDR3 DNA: TGTGCCAGCAGAAGTTTGCCAGGGGGGAACACTGAAGCTTTCTTT. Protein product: CASRSLPGGNTEAFF.

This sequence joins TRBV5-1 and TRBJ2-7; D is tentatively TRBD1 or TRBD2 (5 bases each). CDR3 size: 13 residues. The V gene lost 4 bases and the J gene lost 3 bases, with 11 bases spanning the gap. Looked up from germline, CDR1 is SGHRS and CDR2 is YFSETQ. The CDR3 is CASSKGRDYEQYF. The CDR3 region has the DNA TGCGCCAGCAGCAAGGGACGCGACTACGAGCAGTACTTC.

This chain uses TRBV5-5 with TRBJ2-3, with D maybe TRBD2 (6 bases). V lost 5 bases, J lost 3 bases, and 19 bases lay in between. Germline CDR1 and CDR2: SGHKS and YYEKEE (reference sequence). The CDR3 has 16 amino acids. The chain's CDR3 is CASSFTGTHGTDTQYF. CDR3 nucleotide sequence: TGTGCCAGCAGTTTCACCGGGACTCATGGGACAGATACGCAGTATTTT. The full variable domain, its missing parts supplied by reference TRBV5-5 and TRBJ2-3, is DAGVTQSPTHLIKTRGQQVTLRCSPISGHKSVSWYQQVLGQGPQFIFQYYEKEERGRGNFPDRFSARQFPNYSSELNVNALLLGDSALYLCASSFTGTHGTDTQYFGPGTRLTVL.

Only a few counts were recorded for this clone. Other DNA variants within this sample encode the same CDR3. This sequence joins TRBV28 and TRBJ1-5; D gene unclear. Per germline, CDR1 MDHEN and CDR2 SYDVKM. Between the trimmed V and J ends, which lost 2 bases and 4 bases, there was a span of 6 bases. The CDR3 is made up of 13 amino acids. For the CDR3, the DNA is TGTGCCAGCAGTTTAACGGGGAATCAGCCCCAGCATTTT. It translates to CASSLTGNQPQHF.

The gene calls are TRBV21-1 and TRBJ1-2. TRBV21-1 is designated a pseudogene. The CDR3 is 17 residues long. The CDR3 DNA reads TGTGCCAGCAGCAAAGCGACTCGTGGGGGGCCCCTACCCGGCTACACCTTC. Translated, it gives CASSKATRGGPLPGYTF.

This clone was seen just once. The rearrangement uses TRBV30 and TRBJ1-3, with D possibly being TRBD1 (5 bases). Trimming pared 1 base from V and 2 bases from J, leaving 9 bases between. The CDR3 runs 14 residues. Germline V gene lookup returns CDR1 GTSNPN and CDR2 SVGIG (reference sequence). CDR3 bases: TGTGCCTGGAGTGCCGGGGGGGCTGGAAACACCATATATTTT. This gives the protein CAWSAGGAGNTIYF.

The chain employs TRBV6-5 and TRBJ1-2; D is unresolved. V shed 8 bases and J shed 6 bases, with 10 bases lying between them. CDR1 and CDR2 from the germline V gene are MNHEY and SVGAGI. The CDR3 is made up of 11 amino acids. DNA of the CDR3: TGTGCCAGCGGTCTTGATCATGGCTACACCTTC. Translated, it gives CASGLDHGYTF.

CDR3 residues: CASSQDVRPSEQFF. The CDR3 DNA is TGTGCCAGCAGCCAAGATGTACGGCCGTCTGAGCAGTTCTTC. This chain uses TRBV4-2 with TRBJ2-1, with D unresolved. The CDR3 is made up of 14 amino acids. V lost 0 bases and J lost 9, with 12 bases in between. CDR1 LGHNA and CDR2 YNFKEQ come from the germline V gene.